The clone carrying this TCR beta chain was seen a few times. Its cognate antigen is unknown. This sample stems from a study of blood T cells in healthy people across ages. The study's findings and limits: The recorded TCR beta diversity per million T cells decreased in a roughly linear manner with age. Estimates of total diversity, which came from one million sequenced T cells, were considered to be underestimates. Long-lived and aged donors differed, with more naive CD4+ cells and higher diversity in the long-lived.

Together with a sample-barcoded 5' primer, a J-beta primer mix was included in a second PCR lasting about 7 to 12 cycles. Tags on each cDNA molecule came from a template-switch adaptor with 12 random nucleotides. Each CDR3 protein is one row after TCRdb ran MiXCR on the 5' RACE reads. The repertoire holds around 1.5 million distinct CDR3 sequences, with 42% as singletons. What was sequenced was blood. This clonotype originated in a young woman in good health.

CDR3 sequence reads: CSAREPAAEDTQYF. The DNA for the CDR3 is TGCAGTGCTAGAGAGCCAGCTGCTGAAGATACGCAGTATTTT. J is TRBJ2-3 and V is TRBV20-1; D is unclear. CDR3 size: 14 residues. The V end lost 0 bases, the J end lost 5 bases, and 12 bases lay between the germline ends. Germline V lookup: CDR1 DFQATT, CDR2 SNEGSKA (reference sequence).